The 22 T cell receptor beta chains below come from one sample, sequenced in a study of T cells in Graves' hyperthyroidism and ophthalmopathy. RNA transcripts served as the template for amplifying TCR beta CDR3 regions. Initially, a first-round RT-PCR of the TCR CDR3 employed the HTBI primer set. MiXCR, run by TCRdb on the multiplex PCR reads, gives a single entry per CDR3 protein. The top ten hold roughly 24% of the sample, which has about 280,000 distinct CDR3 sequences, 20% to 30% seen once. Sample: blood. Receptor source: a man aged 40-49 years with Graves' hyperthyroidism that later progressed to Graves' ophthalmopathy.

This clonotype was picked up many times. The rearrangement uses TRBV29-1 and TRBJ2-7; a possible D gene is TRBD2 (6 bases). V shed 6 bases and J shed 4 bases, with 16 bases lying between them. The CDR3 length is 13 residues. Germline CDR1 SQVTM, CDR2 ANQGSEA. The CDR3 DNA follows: TGCAGCGTGATGGAGGGCCGGGGGTACGAGCAGTACTTC. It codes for CSVMEGRGYEQYF.

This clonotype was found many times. This CDR3 is CASNPSGTGSYEQYF. DNA of the CDR3: TGTGCCAGCAACCCCTCCGGGACAGGATCCTACGAGCAGTACTTC. The gene calls are TRBV5-5 and TRBJ2-7, with TRBD1 identical over 8 bases. The CDR3 has 15 residues. The germline V gene encodes CDR1 SGHKS and CDR2 YYEKEE (reference sequence). Trimming at V came to 6 bases and at J to 1 base, leaving 9 bases not matched to a gene.

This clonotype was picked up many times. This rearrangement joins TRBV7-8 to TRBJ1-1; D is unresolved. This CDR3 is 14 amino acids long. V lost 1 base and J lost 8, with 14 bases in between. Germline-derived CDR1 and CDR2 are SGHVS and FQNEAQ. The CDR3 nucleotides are TGTGCCAGCAGCTTAGGGGGTATCGGATGGGAAGCTTTCTTT. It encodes CASSLGGIGWEAFF.

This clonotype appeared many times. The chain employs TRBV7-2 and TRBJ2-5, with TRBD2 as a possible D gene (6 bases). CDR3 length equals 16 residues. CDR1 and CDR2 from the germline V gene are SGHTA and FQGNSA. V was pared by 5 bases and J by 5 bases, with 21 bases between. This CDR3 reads CASSPPGLPAEETQYF. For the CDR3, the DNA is TGTGCCAGCAGCCCCCCGGGACTGCCAGCGGAGGAGACCCAGTACTTC.

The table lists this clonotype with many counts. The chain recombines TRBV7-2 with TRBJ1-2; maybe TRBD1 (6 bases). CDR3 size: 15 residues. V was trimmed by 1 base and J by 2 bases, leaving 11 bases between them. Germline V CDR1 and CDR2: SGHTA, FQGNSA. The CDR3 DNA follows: TGTGCCAGCAGCTTAGTCGGGACAAACAACTATGGCTACACCTTC. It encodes CASSLVGTNNYGYTF.

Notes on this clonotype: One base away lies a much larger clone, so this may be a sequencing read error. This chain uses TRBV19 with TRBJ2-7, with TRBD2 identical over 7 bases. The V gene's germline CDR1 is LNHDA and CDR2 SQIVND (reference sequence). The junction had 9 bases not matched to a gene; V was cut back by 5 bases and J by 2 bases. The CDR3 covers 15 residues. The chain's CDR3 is CASSEVAGRAYEQYF. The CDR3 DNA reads TGTGCCAGTAGTGAGGTAGCAGGGAGGGCCTACGAGCAGTACTTC.

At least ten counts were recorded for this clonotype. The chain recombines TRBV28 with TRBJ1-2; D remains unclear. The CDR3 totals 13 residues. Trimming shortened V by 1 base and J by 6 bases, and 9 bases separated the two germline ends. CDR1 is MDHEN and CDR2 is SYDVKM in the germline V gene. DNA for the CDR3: TGTGCCAGCAGTTTATCAGAGGTCCATGGCTACACCTTC. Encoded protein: CASSLSEVHGYTF.

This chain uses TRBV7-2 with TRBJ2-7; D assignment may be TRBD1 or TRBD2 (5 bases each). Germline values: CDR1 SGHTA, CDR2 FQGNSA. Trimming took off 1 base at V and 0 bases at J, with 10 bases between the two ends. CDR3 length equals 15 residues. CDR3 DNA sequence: TGTGCCAGCAGCTTAGTTGGGGGTAACTCCTACGAGCAGTACTTC. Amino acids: CASSLVGGNSYEQYF.

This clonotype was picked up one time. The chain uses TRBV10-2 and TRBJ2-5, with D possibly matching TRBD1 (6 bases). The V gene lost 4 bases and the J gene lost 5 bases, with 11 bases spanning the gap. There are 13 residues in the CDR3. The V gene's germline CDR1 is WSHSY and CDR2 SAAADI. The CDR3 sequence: CASSASGVETQYF. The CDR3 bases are TGCGCCAGCAGTGCGTCAGGGGTGGAGACCCAGTACTTC.

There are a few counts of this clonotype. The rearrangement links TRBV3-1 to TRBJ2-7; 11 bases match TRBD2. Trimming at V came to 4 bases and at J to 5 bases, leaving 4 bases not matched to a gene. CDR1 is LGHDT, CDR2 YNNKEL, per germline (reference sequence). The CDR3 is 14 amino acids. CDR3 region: CASSPGTSGDEQYF. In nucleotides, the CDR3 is TGTGCCAGCAGCCCTGGGACTAGCGGAGACGAGCAGTACTTC.

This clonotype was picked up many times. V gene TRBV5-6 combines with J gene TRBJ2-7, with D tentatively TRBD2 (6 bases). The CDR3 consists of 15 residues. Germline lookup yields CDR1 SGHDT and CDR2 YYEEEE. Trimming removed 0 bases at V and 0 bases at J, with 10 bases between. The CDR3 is CASSLGGKISYEQYF. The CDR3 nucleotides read TGTGCCAGCAGCTTGGGCGGGAAAATCTCCTACGAGCAGTACTTC.

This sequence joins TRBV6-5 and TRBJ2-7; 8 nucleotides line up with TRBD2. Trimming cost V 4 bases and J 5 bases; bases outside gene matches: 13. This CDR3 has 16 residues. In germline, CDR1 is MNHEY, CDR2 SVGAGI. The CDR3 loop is CASSFAVGGAPHEQYF. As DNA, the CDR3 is TGTGCCAGCAGTTTCGCCGTCGGGGGGGCGCCTCACGAGCAGTACTTC.

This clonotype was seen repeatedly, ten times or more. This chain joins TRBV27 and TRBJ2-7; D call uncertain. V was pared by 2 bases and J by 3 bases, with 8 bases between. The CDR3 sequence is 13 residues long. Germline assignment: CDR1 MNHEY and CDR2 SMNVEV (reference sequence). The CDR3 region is CASSLTESYEQYF. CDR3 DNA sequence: TGTGCCAGCAGTTTAACGGAAAGCTACGAGCAGTACTTC.

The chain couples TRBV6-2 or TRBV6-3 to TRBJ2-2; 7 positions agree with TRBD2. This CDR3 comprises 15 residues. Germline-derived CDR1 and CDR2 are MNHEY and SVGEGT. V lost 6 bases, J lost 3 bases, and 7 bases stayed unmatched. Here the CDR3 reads CASSKSGTDTGELFF. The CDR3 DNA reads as TGTGCCAGCAGCAAAAGCGGGACCGACACCGGGGAGCTGTTTTTT.

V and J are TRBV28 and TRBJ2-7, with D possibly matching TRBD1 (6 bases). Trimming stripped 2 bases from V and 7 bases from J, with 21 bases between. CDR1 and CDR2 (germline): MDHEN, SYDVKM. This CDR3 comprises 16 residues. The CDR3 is CASSLGIVFQRGEQYF. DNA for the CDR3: TGTGCCAGCAGTTTAGGGATAGTTTTCCAAAGGGGGGAGCAGTACTTC.

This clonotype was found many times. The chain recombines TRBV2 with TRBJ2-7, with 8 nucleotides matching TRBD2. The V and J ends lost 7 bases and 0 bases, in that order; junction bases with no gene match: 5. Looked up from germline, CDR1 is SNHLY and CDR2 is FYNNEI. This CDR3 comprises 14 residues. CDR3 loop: CASTSGPSSYEQYF. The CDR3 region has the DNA TGTGCCAGCACTAGCGGGCCCAGCTCCTACGAGCAGTACTTC.

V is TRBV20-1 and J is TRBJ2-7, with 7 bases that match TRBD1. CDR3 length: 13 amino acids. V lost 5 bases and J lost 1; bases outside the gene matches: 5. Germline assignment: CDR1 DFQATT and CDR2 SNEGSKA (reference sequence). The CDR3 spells CSASGQVSYEQYF. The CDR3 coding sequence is TGCAGTGCTTCCGGACAGGTTTCCTACGAGCAGTACTTC.

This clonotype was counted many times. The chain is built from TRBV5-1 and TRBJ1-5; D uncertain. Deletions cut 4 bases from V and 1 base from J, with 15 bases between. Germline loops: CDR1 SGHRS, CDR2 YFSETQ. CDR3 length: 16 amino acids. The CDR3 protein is CASSPSQEKSNQPQHF. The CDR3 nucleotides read TGCGCCAGCAGCCCCAGCCAGGAGAAGAGCAATCAGCCCCAGCATTTT.

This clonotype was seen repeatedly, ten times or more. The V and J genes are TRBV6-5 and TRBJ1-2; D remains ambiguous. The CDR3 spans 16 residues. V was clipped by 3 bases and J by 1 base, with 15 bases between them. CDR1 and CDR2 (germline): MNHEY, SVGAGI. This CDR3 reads CASSYLSRAHNYGYTF. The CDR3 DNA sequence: TGTGCCAGCAGTTATTTATCACGGGCCCATAACTATGGCTACACCTTC.

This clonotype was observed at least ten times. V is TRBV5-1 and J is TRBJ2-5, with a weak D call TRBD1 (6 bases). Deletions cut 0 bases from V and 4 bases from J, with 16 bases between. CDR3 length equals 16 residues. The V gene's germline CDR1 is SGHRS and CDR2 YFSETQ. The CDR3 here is CASSLGGTPRGETQYF. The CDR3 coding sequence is TGCGCCAGCAGCTTGGGAGGGACACCCCGCGGAGAGACCCAGTACTTC.

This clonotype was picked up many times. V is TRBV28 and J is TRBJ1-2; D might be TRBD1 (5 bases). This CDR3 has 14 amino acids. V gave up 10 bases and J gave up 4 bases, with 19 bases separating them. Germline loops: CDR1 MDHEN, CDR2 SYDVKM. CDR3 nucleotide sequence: TGTGCCACCGAGCCCCTGGGGCGGTCCTATGGCTACACCTTC. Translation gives CATEPLGRSYGYTF.

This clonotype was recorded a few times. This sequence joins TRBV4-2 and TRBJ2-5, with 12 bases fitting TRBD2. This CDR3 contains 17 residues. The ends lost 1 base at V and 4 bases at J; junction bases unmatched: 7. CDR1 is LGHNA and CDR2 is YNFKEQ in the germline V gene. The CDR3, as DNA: TGTGCCAGCAGCCAAGTCTCGACTAGCGGGAGAAGAGAGACCCAGTACTTC. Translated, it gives CASSQVSTSGRRETQYF.